The clone carrying this T cell receptor beta chain was counted a few times. No conserved phenylalanine or tryptophan ends this CDR3, so it is likely a read error. The DNA is left out, because the CDR3 cannot be placed on it with certainty; the CDR3 is given as TCRdb lists it. The isolated RNA, all of it, was reverse transcribed, so expressed TCRB transcripts were what got sequenced. An average of about 3.5 million reads was obtained for naive, central memory and regulatory T cell samples. Using immunoSEQ multiplex PCR, the repertoire was profiled, and TCRdb retains in-frame clones only, with some absent. The sample has 150,000 or so clones, about a tenth seen once. This sample is drawn from a study of beta chain features in type 1 diabetes. The CDR3 has 13 amino acids, counting both end residues. Germline values: CDR1 LGHNA, CDR2 YSLEER. CD4+ naive, central memory, regulatory and stem cell-like memory subsets were isolated by sorting on CD45RO/CCR7/CD25/CD127/CD95/CD27. The authors obtained over 95% purity in all sorted populations.

The sequence derives from a man in his late teens or twenties in good health. The V gene is TRBV4-3, the J gene TRBJ2-7; TRBD1 is the table's D call and was not checked against the DNA. Sample: central memory CD4+ T cells from blood. CDR3 protein: CASSQLGQGPVIL.